The sequence of this T cell receptor beta chain was determined in a study of blood T cell repertoires in COVID-19. Background on the study: Samples came from the United States, Italy and Spain, spanning acute and convalescent COVID-19. From T cells, B-cell-depleted T cells, or PBMCs came the material, which was cDNA or gDNA.

Source study methods: Amplification of reference gene primers was used by the study to estimate nucleated cell counts. Here immunoSEQ multiplex PCR was the method, and the copy in TCRdb shows in-frame clones only, minus some. Clone size and V and J calls were adopted from that table, with D and trimming inferred from the DNA. The sample consists of approximately 300,000 clones, around 89% of them appearing once. Germline V gene sequence: CDR1 SGHRS, CDR2 YFSETQ. The CDR3 sequence is 16 residues long. The J segment lost 7 bases and the V segment lost 2 bases, leaving 7 bases of the junction unmatched.

The TCR comes from a man aged 18 to 30 who had recovered from COVID-19. The gene calls are TRBV5-1 and TRBJ2-2; 11 bases line up with TRBD1. The specimen was peripheral blood. This CDR3 reads CASSLGQGAIHGELFF. The DNA for the CDR3 is TGCGCCAGCAGCTTAGGACAGGGGGCTATTCACGGGGAGCTGTTTTTT.